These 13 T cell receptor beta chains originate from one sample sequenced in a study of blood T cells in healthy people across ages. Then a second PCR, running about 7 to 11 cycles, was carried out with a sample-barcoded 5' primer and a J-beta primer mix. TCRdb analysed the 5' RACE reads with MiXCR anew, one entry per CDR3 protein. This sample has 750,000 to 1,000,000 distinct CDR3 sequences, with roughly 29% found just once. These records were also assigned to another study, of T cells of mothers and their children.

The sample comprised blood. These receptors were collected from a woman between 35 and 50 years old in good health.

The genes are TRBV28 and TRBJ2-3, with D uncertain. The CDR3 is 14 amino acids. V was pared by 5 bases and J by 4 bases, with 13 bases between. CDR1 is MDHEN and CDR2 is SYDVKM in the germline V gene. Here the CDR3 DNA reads TGTGCCAGCAGTCTTCTATTAGGTTCAGATACGCAGTATTTT. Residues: CASSLLLGSDTQYF.

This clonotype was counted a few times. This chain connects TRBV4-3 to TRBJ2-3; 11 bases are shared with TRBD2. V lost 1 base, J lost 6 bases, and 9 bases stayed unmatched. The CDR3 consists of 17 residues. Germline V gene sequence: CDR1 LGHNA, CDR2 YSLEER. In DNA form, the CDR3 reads TGCGCCAGCAGCCAAGTATATAGCGGGGGGGCAAAGGATACGCAGTATTTT. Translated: CASSQVYSGGAKDTQYF.

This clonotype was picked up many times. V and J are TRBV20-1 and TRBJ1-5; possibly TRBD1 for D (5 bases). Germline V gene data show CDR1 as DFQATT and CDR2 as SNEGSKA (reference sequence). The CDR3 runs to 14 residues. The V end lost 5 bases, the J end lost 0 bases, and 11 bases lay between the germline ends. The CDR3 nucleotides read TGCAGTGCTTACAGGCGGGATAGCAATCAGCCCCAGCATTTT. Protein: CSAYRRDSNQPQHF.

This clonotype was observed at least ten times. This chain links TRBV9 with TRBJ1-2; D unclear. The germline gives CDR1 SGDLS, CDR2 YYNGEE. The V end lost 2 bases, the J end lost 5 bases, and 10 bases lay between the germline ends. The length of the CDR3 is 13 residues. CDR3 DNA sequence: TGTGCCAGCAGCGTGCAAGGTACTTATGGCTACACCTTC. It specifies CASSVQGTYGYTF.

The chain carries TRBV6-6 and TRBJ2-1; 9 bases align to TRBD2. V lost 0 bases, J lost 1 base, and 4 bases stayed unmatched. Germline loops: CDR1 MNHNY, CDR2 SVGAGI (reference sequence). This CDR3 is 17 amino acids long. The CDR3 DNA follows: TGTGCCAGCAGTTACTCGGGGAGCGGGGGGTCCTACAATGAGCAGTTCTTC. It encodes CASSYSGSGGSYNEQFF.

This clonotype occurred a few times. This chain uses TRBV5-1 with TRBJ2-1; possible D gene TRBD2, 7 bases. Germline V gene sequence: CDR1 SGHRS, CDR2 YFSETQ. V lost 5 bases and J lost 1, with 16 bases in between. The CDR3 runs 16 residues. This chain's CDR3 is CASSPLGGASYNEQFF. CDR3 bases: TGCGCCAGCAGTCCACTTGGGGGGGCTTCCTACAATGAGCAGTTCTTC.

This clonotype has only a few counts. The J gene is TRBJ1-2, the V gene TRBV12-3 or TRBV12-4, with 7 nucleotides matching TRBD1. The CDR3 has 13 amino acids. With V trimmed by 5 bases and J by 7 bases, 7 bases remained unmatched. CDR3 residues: CASSNTGAGGYTF. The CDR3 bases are TGTGCCAGCAGTAACACAGGGGCCGGTGGCTACACCTTC.

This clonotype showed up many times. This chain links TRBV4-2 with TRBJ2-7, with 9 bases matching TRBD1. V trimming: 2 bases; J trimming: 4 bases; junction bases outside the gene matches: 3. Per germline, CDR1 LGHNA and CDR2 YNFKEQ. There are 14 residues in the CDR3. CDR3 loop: CASSQRTGEYEQYF. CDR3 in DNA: TGTGCCAGCAGCCAAAGGACAGGGGAATACGAGCAGTACTTC.

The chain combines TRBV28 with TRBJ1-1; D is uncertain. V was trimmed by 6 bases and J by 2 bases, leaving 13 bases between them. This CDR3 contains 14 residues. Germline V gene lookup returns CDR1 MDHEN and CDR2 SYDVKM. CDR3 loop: CASRPGSANTEAFF. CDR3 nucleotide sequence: TGTGCCAGCAGGCCAGGCTCAGCAAACACTGAAGCTTTCTTT.

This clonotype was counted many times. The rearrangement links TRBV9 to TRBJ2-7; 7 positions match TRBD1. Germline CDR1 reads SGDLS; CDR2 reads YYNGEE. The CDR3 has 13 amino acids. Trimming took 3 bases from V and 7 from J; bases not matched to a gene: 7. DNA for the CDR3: TGTGCCAGCAGCGATGACAGGGCGAGGGAGCAGTACTTC. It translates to CASSDDRAREQYF. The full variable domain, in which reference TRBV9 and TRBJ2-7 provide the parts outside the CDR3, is DSGVTQTPKHLITATGQRVTLRCSPRSGDLSVYWYQQSLDQGLQFLIQYYNGEERAKGNILERFSAQQFPDLHSELNLSSLELGDSALYFCASSDDRAREQYFGPGTRLTVT.

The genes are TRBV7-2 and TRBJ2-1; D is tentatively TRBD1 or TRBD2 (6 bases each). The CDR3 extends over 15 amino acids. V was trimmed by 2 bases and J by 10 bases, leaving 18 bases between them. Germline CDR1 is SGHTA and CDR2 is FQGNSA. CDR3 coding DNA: TGTGCCAGCAGCTTATCAGCTTCGGGGGCAGGGGAGCAGTTCTTC. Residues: CASSLSASGAGEQFF.

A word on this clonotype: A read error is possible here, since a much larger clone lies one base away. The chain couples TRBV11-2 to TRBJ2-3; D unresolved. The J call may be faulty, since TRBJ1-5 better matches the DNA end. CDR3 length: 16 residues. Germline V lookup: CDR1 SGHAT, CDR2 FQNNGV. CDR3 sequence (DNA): TGTGCCAGCAGCCCGCTAGCGACCTCCCCTTGGGATACGCAGCATTTT. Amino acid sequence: CASSPLATSPWDTQHF.

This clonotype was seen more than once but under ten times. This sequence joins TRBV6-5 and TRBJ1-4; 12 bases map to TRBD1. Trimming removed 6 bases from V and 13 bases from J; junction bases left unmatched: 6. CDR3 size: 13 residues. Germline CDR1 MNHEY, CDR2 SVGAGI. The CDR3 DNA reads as TGTGCCAGCAGGGGACAGGGGGCAATCGGACTGTTTTTT. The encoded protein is CASRGQGAIGLFF.